These T cell receptor beta chains were read from a single sample in a study of Graves' ophthalmopathy and Graves' hyperthyroidism. TCRdb processed the multiplex PCR reads anew with MiXCR; each CDR3 protein has one entry. The top ten clones hold roughly 7% of a sample with about 390,000 distinct CDR3 sequences, 15% of them seen once. Sequenced material: peripheral blood. These receptors all stem from a woman under 30 with stable Graves' hyperthyroidism. The CDR3 runs from the conserved cysteine through the conserved F or W. D genes are given only for firm matches. Some rows have no size entry. The others give once, few or many, or a class for an expanded clone.

>TRBJ1-2|-|-|TRBV2
TGTGCCAGCAGTGGGGGGGGAGAATATGGCTACACCTTC
CASSGGGEYGYTF
>TRBJ2-5|TRBD1|few|TRBV27
TGTGCCAGCAGTTTATCTGGGACAGGGTCCGAGACCCAGTACTTC
CASSLSGTGSETQYF
>TRBJ1-3|-|many|TRBV6-1
TGTGCCAGCAAATCAGGGTTACCTGGAAACACCATATATTTT
CASKSGLPGNTIYF
>TRBJ2-7|TRBD1|many|TRBV6-1
TGTGCCAGCAGTGACGGACAGGGTTTGAACGAGCAGTACTTC
CASSDGQGLNEQYF
>TRBJ1-1|TRBD1|-|TRBV11-2
TGTGCCAGCTCAAGCACAAAGGGGGCCTTGAACACTGAAGCTTTCTTT
CASSSTKGALNTEAFF
>TRBJ1-5|-|many|TRBV12-3/TRBV12-4
TGTGCCAGCAGTAATGCAGGCGGGAGCAATCAGCCCCAGCATTTT
CASSNAGGSNQPQHF
>TRBJ1-2|-|many|TRBV9
TGTGCCAGCAGCGGAGTTATCAGGGGAAGGAACTATGGCTACACCTTC
CASSGVIRGRNYGYTF
>TRBJ2-6|-|-|TRBV5-1
TGCGCCAGCACCTCCCTCTTTGACAGCTCTGGGGCCAACGTCCTGACTTTC
CASTSLFDSSGANVLTF
>TRBJ2-7|TRBD1|many|TRBV11-2
TGTGCCAGCAGCGAAGACAGGGGAATCCACGAGCAGTACTTC
CASSEDRGIHEQYF
>TRBJ2-6|-|-|TRBV7-3
TGTGCCAGCAGGTTAGGGGTTGGGGCCAACGTCCTGACTTTC
CASRLGVGANVLTF
>TRBJ1-5|-|many|TRBV12-3/TRBV12-4
TGTGCCAGCAGTTTCGGACAGATGAATCAGCCCCAGCATTTT
CASSFGQMNQPQHF
>TRBJ1-5|-|-|TRBV6-2/TRBV6-3
TGTGCCAGCAGTTCCTGGGGGGGGGGCCCGATGAATCAGCCCCAGCATTTT
CASSSWGGGPMNQPQHF
>TRBJ2-5|TRBD2|many|TRBV19
TGTGCCACCCGGACTAGCGGGGGGGCTCGGGAGACCCAGTACTTC
CATRTSGGARETQYF
>TRBJ2-7|-|-|TRBV4-2
TGTGCCAGCAGCCAAGAAGCAGCGGATCGTAGGGAGCAGTACTTC
CASSQEAADRREQYF
>TRBJ2-7|-|-|TRBV28
TGTGCCAGCAGCTTCGCAGGGGGGGAGCAGTACTTC
CASSFAGGEQYF
>TRBJ2-5|-|many|TRBV7-9
TGTGCCAGCAGCTCTCGACCGGGACATCGGAGAGGGACCCAGTACTTC
CASSSRPGHRRGTQYF
>TRBJ1-2|-|few|TRBV5-6
TGTGCCAGCAGCTTGTCTGGACCTAACTATGGCTACACCTTC
CASSLSGPNYGYTF
>TRBJ1-2|-|many|TRBV11-3
TGTGCCAGCGGAGGGGACGCCCGGAACTATGGCTACACCTTC
CASGGDARNYGYTF
>TRBJ1-5|-|many|TRBV15
TGTGCCACCACGGGAGTCCACAATCAGCCCCAGCATTTT
CATTGVHNQPQHF
>TRBJ2-6|-|many|TRBV12-3/TRBV12-4
TGTGCCAGCAGTTTCGGGTGGAGGAAAAAGGCCTCTGGGGCCAACGTCCTGACTTTC
CASSFGWRKKASGANVLTF
>TRBJ2-5|-|many|TRBV4-2
TGTGCCAGCAGCCAAGAGGGATGGGGACCCTCTATCGGTGAGACCCAGTACTTC
CASSQEGWGPSIGETQYF
>TRBJ1-1|-|many|TRBV19
TGTGCCAGTAGTATCTCGGGGGTCGGGTCGGCTTTCTTT
CASSISGVGSAFF
>TRBJ1-5|-|many|TRBV5-6
TGTGCCAGCAGCTCATGGGCGGGCAATCAGCCCCAGCATTTT
CASSSWAGNQPQHF
>TRBJ1-2|-|many|TRBV20-1
TGCAGTGCTAGGTCTCCCCTCTATGTTGGCTACACCTTC
CSARSPLYVGYTF
>TRBJ2-6|-|many|TRBV11-2
TGTGCCAGCAGCTTAGGTTTGTCTATGGGTGCTGGGGCCAACGTCCTGACTTTC
CASSLGLSMGAGANVLTF
>TRBJ1-1|TRBD1|few|TRBV20-1
TGCAGTGCTAGAGGGGGGGACAGGGGTGGGACTGAAGCTTTCTTT
CSARGGDRGGTEAFF
>TRBJ2-5|-|many|TRBV5-1
TGCGCCAGCAGATCAGAATTCAGGGAGAAACTAGTAAAGACCCAGTACTTC
CASRSEFREKLVKTQYF
>TRBJ1-1|-|few|TRBV19
TGTGCCAGTAGTATCTTCGGGAACACTGAAGCTTTCTTT
CASSIFGNTEAFF
>TRBJ2-5|-|many|TRBV6-2/TRBV6-3
TGTGCCAGCAGTTTAGGAAACTGGCCGGAACAAGAGACCCAGTACTTC
CASSLGNWPEQETQYF
>TRBJ2-7|TRBD1|many|TRBV6-2/TRBV6-3
TGTGCCAGCAGTTCCAGGAGGACAGGGGGGACCTACGAGCAGTACTTC
CASSSRRTGGTYEQYF
>TRBJ2-7|-|many|TRBV7-3
TGTGCCAGCAGTTTACCTTCGTCCACCGAGCAGTACTTC
CASSLPSSTEQYF
>TRBJ1-6|-|many|TRBV25-1
TGTGCCAGCAGTGAACAGGGACGGGGCTATAATTCACCCCTCCACTTT
CASSEQGRGYNSPLHF
>TRBJ1-2|-|many|TRBV28
TGTGCCAGCAGTTTGGAGGGACCCTACTATGGCTACACCTTC
CASSLEGPYYGYTF
>TRBJ1-2|-|many|TRBV19
TGTGCCAGTAGGACCGGGGGGAACTATGGCTACACCTTC
CASRTGGNYGYTF
>TRBJ2-5|-|many|TRBV12-3/TRBV12-4
TGTGCCAGCCTCGGTGGAGGGGCCTTGGAGACCCAGTACTTC
CASLGGGALETQYF
>TRBJ1-2|TRBD1|many|TRBV9
TGTGCCAGCAGCGCAACCTGGACAGGGGAGTCTAACTATGGCTACACCTTC
CASSATWTGESNYGYTF
>TRBJ1-1|-|-|TRBV5-1
TGCGCCAGCAGCTTGGATATAACCAGACGAGCTTTCTTT
CASSLDITRRAFF
>TRBJ1-3|TRBD1|many|TRBV20-1
TGCAGTGCCCCGGGGACAGGGGCTGGAAACACCATATATTTT
CSAPGTGAGNTIYF
>TRBJ2-7|TRBD1|many|TRBV10-3
TGTGCCATCAGTGCCCGACAGGGTGACTACGAGCAGTACTTC
CAISARQGDYEQYF
>TRBJ2-7|TRBD1|many|TRBV6-5
TGTGCCAGCAGTTCCATACCGGGACAGCCTTACGAGCAGTACTTC
CASSSIPGQPYEQYF
>TRBJ2-5|TRBD1|many|TRBV11-2
TGTGCCAGCTCTAGCCCCAGGACAGGGGTAAGGGGAGAGACCCAGTACTTC
CASSSPRTGVRGETQYF
>TRBJ1-2|-|-|TRBV6-2/TRBV6-3
TGTGCCAGCAGATCGCCGGGACCCTATGGCTACACCTTC
CASRSPGPYGYTF
>TRBJ1-1|-|few|TRBV6-5
TGTGCCAGCAGTTACTATCCTAGCGGCACTGAAGCTTTCTTT
CASSYYPSGTEAFF
>TRBJ1-1|-|few|TRBV27
TGTGCCAGCATGACGGCAGCGAACACTGAAGCTTTCTTT
CASMTAANTEAFF
>TRBJ2-5|-|many|TRBV5-6
TGTGCCAGCAGCTTAAGTCGTGCGGGGGCGCGGGAGACCCAGTACTTC
CASSLSRAGARETQYF
>TRBJ1-1|-|few|TRBV19
TGTGCCAGTAGGAAGGCCTTAGGCCTACAGGGTCGGACTGAAGCTTTCTTT
CASRKALGLQGRTEAFF
>TRBJ1-1|-|many|TRBV5-1
TGCGCCAGCAGCAACCCGATGAACACTGAAGCTTTCTTT
CASSNPMNTEAFF
>TRBJ2-3|TRBD2|-|TRBV7-3
TGTGCCAGCAGCTTGACTAGCGGGGGCACAGATACGCAGTATTTT
CASSLTSGGTDTQYF
>TRBJ2-7|TRBD1|many|TRBV6-1
TGTGCCAGCAGTGTCGTACAGGGGGTTCCCTACGAGCAGTACTTC
CASSVVQGVPYEQYF
>TRBJ2-7|-|many|TRBV13
TGTGCCAGCAGCTTATCGAGTCAGCCAACTACCTACGAGCAGTACTTC
CASSLSSQPTTYEQYF
>TRBJ2-2|TRBD1|-|TRBV6-2/TRBV6-3
TGTGCCAGCAGTTCCTCTTGGACAGGGGACACCGGGGAGCTGTTTTTT
CASSSSWTGDTGELFF
>TRBJ2-7|-|many|TRBV6-1
TGTGCCAGCATCTACCGGGGCGGTTCCTACGAGCAGTACTTC
CASIYRGGSYEQYF